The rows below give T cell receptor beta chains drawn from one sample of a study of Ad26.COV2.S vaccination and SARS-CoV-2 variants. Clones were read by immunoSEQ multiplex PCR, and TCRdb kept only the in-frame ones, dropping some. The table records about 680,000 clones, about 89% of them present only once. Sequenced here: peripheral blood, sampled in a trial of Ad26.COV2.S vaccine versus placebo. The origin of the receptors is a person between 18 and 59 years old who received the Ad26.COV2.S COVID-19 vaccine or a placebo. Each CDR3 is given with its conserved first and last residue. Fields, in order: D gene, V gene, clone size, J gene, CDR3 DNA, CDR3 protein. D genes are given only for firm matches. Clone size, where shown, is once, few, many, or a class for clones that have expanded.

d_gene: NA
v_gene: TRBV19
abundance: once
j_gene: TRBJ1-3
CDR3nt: TGTGCCAGTAGTCGGCATGAGCCCTCTGGAAACACCATATATTTT
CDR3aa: CASSRHEPSGNTIYF

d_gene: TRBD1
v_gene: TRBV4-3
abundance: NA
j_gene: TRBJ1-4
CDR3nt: TGCGCCAGCAGCCAAGGTTTCAGGGGGCTTGGGGAAAAACTGTTTTTT
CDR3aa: CASSQGFRGLGEKLFF

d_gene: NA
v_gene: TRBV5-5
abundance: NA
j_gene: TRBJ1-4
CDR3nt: TGTGCCAGCAGCTCCTTACAGCTCGTGAATGAAAAACTGTTTTTT
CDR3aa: CASSSLQLVNEKLFF

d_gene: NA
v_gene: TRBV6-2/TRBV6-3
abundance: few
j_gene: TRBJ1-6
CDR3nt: TGTGCCAGCAGTTATTTCCGTGAAAATTCACCCCTCCACTTT
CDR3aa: CASSYFRENSPLHF

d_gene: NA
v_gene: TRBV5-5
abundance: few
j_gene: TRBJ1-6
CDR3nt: TGTGCCAGCAGCTCCGGGCCGGGGAGCTCCTATAATTCACCCCTCCACTTT
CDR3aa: CASSSGPGSSYNSPLHF

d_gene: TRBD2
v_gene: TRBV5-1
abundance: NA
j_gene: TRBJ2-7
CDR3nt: TGCGCCAGCAGCTTGACGGGAGGCCTCGGGGTCGAGCAGTACTTC
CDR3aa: CASSLTGGLGVEQYF

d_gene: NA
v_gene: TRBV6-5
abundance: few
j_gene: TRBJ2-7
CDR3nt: TGTGCCAGCAGTTACTCGAGTTTAGAGGGTTACGAGCAGTACTTC
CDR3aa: CASSYSSLEGYEQYF

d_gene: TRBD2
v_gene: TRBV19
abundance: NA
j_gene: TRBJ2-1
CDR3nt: TGTGCCAGTAGTACCCATAGAACGGGAGGCAACAATGAGCAGTTCTTC
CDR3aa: CASSTHRTGGNNEQFF

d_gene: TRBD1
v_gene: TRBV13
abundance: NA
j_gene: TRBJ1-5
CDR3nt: TGTGCCAGCAGCTACGGACAGGGGGATCAGCCCCAGCATTTT
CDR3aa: CASSYGQGDQPQHF

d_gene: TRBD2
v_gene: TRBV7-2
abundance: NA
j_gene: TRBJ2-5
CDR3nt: TGTGCCAGCAGCTTGGTAGGGCTAGCGGGGGTCCAAGAGACCCAGTACTTC
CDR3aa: CASSLVGLAGVQETQYF

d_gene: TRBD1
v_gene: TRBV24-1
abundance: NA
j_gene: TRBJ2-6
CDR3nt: TGTGCCACCAGCGCCGGGACAGACAACGTCCTGACTTTC
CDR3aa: CATSAGTDNVLTF

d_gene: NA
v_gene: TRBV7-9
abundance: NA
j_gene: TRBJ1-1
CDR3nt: TGTGCCAGCAGCTTAGTACAGGGGAACACTGAAGCTTTCTTT
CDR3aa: CASSLVQGNTEAFF

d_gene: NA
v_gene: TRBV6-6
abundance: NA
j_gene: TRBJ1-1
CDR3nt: TGTGCCAGCAGTTACTCGACGGTAGTGTTGAACACTGAAGCTTTCTTT
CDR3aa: CASSYSTVVLNTEAFF

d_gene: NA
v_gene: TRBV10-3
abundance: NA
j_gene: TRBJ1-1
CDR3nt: TGTGCCATCAGTGAGTCGACTGGGAACGCTGAAGCTTTCTTT
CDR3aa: CAISESTGNAEAFF

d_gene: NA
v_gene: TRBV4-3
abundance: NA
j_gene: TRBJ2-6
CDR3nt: TGCGCCAGCAGCCAAGACGACACGAGCTCTGGGGCCAACGTCCTGACTTTC
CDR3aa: CASSQDDTSSGANVLTF

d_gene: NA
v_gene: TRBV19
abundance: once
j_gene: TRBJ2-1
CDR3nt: TGTGCCAGTAGTATTTTCGCGGGGGCTTACAATGAGCAGTTCTTC
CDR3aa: CASSIFAGAYNEQFF

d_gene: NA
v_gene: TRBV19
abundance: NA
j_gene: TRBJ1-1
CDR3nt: TGTGCCACCCTCAGGGTAGGGGACACTGAAGCTTTCTTT
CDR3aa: CATLRVGDTEAFF

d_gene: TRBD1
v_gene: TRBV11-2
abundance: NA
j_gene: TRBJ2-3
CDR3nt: TGTGCCAGCAGCCCGACAGGGGGCACGACAGATACGCAGTATTTT
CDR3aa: CASSPTGGTTDTQYF

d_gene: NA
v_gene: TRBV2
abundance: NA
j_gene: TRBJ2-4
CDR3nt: TGTGCCAGCCGACGTGAGGCCAAAAACATTCAGTACTTC
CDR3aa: CASRREAKNIQYF

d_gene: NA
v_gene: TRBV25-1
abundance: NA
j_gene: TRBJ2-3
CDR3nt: TGTGCCAGCACCCGGGTAGACGGCACAGATACGCAGTATTTT
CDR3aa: CASTRVDGTDTQYF

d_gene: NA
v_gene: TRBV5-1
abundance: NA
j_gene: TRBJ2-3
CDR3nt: TGCGCCAGCAGCTTGGAAAGCTTAGACACAGATACGCAGTATTTT
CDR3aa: CASSLESLDTDTQYF

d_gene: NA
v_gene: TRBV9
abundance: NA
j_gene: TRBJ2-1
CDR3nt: TGTGCCAGCAGCGTAGCTCGGGTGTACAGTGAGCAGTTCTTC
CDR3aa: CASSVARVYSEQFF

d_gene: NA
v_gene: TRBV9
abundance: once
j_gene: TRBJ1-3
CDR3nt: TGTGCCAGCAGCCCCGGGACATCGAGCTCTGGAAACACCATATATTTT
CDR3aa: CASSPGTSSSGNTIYF

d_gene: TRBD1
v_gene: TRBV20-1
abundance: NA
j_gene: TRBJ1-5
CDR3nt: TGCAGTGCTAGTCTCGGGACAGTAGGCGATCAGCCCCAGCATTTT
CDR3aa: CSASLGTVGDQPQHF

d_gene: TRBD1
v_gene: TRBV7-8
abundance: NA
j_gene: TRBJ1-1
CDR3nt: TGTGCCAGCAGCTTAGGACAGGGGCAGAACACTGAAGCTTTCTTT
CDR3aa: CASSLGQGQNTEAFF

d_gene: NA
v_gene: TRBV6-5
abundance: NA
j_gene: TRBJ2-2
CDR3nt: TGTGCCAGCAGCTCGCAAGGCACAAGGGGGGAGCTGTTTTTT
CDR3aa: CASSSQGTRGELFF

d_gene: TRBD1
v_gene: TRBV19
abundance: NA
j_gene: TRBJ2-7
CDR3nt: TGTGCCAGTAGTTCCGGACAGGTCAGGTACTTC
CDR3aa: CASSSGQVRYF

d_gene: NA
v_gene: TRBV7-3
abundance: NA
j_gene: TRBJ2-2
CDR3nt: TGTGCCAGCAGCTTAAGAGTTCCGGCGGGCACCGGGGAGCTGTTTTTT
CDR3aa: CASSLRVPAGTGELFF

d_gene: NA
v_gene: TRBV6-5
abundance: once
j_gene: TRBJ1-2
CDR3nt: TGTGCCGGGGGGCCCCTAGTCTTCGGCTACACCTTC
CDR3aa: CAGGPLVFGYTF

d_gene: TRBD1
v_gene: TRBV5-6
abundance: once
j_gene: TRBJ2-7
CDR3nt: TGTGCCAGCAGCTTGGGACAGGGGAAATACGAGCAGTACTTC
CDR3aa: CASSLGQGKYEQYF

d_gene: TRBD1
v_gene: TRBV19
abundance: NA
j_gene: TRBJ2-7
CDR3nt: TGTGCCTCCTCCTCGACAGGGACCAGGGAGCAGTACTTC
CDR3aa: CASSSTGTREQYF

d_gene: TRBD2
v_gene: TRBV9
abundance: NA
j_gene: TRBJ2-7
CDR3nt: TGTGCCAGCAGCGTAGCGGGGGGGCCTTACGAGCAGTACTTC
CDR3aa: CASSVAGGPYEQYF

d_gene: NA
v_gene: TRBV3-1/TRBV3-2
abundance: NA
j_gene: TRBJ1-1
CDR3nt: TGTGCCAGCAGCCAACAGATGAACACTGAAGCTTTCTTT
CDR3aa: CASSQQMNTEAFF

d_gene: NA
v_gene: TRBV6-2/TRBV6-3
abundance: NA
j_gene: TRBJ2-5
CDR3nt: TGTGCCAGCAGTTACGCCCGGGACACGATGCAAGAGACCCAGTACTTC
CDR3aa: CASSYARDTMQETQYF

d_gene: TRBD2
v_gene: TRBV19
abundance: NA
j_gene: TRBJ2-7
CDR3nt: TGTGCCAGTAGTAACAGCGGGGGTTCCTACGAGCAGTACTTC
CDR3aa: CASSNSGGSYEQYF

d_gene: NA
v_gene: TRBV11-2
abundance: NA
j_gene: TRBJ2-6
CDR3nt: TGTGCCAGCACTCAGGGTACGGGGGCCAACGTCCTGACTTTC
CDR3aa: CASTQGTGANVLTF

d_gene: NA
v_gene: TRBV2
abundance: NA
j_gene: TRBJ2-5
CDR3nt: TGTGCCAGCAGTCTTAATCGGGACGGACTCCAGTACTTC
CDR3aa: CASSLNRDGLQYF

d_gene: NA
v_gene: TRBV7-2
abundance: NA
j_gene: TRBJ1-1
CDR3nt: TGTGCCAGCAGCTCCCCGCGGTACACTGAAGCTTTCTTT
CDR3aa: CASSSPRYTEAFF

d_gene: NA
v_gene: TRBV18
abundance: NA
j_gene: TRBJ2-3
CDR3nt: TGTGCCAGCTCAGGGTCGGGGGGCGGCACAGATACGCAGTATTTT
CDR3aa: CASSGSGGGTDTQYF

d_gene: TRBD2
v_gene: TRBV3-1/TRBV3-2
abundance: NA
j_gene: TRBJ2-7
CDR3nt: TGTGCCAGCAGCCAAGACTACGGACTAGCGGGAGTTGGGGAGCAGTACTTC
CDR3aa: CASSQDYGLAGVGEQYF

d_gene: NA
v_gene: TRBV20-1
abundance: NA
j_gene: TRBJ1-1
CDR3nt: TGCAGTGTTCAAGACAGTGAAGCTTTCTTT
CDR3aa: CSVQDSEAFF

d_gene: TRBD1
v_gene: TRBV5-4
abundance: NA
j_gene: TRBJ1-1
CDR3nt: TGTGCCAGCAGCTCTGGGACAGTCACTGAAGCTTTCTTT
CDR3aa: CASSSGTVTEAFF

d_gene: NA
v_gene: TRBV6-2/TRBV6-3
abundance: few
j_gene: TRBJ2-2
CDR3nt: TGTGCCAGCAGTTACGGGGGCGGGACGAGGGCCGCCGGGGAGCTGTTTTTT
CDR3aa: CASSYGGGTRAAGELFF

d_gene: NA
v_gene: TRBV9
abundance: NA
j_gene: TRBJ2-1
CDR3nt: TGTGCCAGCAGCGGGGGGCTCAGCATTGAGCAGTTCTTC
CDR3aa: CASSGGLSIEQFF

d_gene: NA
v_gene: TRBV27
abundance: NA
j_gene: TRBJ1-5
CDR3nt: TGTGCCAGCAGGCAGGGACCCCAGGGTCAGCCCCAGCATTTT
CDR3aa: CASRQGPQGQPQHF

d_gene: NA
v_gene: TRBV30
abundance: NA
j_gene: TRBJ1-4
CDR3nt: TGTGCCTGGAGCCCAAGGGTCACTAATGAAAAACTGTTTTTT
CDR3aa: CAWSPRVTNEKLFF

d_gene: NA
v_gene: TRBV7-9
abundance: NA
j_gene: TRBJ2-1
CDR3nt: TGTGCCAGCAGCTTAGCAGAGACACGGATTGAGCAGTTCTTC
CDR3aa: CASSLAETRIEQFF

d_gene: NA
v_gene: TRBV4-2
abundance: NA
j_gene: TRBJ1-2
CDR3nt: TGTGCCAGCAGCCAAGAGCAGAATAGGGGCTATGGCTACACCTTC
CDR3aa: CASSQEQNRGYGYTF

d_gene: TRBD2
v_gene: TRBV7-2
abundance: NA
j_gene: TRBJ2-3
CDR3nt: TGTGCCAGCAGCTTAGATCAAGCGGGATGGGGCACAGATACGCAGTATTTT
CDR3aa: CASSLDQAGWGTDTQYF

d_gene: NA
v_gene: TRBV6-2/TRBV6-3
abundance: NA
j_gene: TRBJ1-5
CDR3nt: TGTGCCAGCAGTTCCCCGGGGCCCAATCAGCCCCAGCATTTT
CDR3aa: CASSSPGPNQPQHF

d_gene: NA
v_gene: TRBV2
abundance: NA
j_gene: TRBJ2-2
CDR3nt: TGTGCCAGCAGTGGGGGCGGGGGCCCGAACACCGGGGAGCTGTTTTTT
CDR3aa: CASSGGGGPNTGELFF

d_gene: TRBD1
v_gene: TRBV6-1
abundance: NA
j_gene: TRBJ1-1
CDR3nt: TGTGCCAGCAGTGAAGACACAGGGGAGTACACTGAAGCTTTCTTT
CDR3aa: CASSEDTGEYTEAFF

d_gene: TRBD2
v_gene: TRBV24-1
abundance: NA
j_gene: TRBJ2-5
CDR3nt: TGTGCCACCAGTGACCCCGGGAGGGGAGAAGAGACCCAGTACTTC
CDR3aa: CATSDPGRGEETQYF

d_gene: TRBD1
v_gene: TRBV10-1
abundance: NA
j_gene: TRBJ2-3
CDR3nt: TGCGCCAGCAGTGAAACAGGGGTACGAACAGATACGCAGTATTTT
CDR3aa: CASSETGVRTDTQYF